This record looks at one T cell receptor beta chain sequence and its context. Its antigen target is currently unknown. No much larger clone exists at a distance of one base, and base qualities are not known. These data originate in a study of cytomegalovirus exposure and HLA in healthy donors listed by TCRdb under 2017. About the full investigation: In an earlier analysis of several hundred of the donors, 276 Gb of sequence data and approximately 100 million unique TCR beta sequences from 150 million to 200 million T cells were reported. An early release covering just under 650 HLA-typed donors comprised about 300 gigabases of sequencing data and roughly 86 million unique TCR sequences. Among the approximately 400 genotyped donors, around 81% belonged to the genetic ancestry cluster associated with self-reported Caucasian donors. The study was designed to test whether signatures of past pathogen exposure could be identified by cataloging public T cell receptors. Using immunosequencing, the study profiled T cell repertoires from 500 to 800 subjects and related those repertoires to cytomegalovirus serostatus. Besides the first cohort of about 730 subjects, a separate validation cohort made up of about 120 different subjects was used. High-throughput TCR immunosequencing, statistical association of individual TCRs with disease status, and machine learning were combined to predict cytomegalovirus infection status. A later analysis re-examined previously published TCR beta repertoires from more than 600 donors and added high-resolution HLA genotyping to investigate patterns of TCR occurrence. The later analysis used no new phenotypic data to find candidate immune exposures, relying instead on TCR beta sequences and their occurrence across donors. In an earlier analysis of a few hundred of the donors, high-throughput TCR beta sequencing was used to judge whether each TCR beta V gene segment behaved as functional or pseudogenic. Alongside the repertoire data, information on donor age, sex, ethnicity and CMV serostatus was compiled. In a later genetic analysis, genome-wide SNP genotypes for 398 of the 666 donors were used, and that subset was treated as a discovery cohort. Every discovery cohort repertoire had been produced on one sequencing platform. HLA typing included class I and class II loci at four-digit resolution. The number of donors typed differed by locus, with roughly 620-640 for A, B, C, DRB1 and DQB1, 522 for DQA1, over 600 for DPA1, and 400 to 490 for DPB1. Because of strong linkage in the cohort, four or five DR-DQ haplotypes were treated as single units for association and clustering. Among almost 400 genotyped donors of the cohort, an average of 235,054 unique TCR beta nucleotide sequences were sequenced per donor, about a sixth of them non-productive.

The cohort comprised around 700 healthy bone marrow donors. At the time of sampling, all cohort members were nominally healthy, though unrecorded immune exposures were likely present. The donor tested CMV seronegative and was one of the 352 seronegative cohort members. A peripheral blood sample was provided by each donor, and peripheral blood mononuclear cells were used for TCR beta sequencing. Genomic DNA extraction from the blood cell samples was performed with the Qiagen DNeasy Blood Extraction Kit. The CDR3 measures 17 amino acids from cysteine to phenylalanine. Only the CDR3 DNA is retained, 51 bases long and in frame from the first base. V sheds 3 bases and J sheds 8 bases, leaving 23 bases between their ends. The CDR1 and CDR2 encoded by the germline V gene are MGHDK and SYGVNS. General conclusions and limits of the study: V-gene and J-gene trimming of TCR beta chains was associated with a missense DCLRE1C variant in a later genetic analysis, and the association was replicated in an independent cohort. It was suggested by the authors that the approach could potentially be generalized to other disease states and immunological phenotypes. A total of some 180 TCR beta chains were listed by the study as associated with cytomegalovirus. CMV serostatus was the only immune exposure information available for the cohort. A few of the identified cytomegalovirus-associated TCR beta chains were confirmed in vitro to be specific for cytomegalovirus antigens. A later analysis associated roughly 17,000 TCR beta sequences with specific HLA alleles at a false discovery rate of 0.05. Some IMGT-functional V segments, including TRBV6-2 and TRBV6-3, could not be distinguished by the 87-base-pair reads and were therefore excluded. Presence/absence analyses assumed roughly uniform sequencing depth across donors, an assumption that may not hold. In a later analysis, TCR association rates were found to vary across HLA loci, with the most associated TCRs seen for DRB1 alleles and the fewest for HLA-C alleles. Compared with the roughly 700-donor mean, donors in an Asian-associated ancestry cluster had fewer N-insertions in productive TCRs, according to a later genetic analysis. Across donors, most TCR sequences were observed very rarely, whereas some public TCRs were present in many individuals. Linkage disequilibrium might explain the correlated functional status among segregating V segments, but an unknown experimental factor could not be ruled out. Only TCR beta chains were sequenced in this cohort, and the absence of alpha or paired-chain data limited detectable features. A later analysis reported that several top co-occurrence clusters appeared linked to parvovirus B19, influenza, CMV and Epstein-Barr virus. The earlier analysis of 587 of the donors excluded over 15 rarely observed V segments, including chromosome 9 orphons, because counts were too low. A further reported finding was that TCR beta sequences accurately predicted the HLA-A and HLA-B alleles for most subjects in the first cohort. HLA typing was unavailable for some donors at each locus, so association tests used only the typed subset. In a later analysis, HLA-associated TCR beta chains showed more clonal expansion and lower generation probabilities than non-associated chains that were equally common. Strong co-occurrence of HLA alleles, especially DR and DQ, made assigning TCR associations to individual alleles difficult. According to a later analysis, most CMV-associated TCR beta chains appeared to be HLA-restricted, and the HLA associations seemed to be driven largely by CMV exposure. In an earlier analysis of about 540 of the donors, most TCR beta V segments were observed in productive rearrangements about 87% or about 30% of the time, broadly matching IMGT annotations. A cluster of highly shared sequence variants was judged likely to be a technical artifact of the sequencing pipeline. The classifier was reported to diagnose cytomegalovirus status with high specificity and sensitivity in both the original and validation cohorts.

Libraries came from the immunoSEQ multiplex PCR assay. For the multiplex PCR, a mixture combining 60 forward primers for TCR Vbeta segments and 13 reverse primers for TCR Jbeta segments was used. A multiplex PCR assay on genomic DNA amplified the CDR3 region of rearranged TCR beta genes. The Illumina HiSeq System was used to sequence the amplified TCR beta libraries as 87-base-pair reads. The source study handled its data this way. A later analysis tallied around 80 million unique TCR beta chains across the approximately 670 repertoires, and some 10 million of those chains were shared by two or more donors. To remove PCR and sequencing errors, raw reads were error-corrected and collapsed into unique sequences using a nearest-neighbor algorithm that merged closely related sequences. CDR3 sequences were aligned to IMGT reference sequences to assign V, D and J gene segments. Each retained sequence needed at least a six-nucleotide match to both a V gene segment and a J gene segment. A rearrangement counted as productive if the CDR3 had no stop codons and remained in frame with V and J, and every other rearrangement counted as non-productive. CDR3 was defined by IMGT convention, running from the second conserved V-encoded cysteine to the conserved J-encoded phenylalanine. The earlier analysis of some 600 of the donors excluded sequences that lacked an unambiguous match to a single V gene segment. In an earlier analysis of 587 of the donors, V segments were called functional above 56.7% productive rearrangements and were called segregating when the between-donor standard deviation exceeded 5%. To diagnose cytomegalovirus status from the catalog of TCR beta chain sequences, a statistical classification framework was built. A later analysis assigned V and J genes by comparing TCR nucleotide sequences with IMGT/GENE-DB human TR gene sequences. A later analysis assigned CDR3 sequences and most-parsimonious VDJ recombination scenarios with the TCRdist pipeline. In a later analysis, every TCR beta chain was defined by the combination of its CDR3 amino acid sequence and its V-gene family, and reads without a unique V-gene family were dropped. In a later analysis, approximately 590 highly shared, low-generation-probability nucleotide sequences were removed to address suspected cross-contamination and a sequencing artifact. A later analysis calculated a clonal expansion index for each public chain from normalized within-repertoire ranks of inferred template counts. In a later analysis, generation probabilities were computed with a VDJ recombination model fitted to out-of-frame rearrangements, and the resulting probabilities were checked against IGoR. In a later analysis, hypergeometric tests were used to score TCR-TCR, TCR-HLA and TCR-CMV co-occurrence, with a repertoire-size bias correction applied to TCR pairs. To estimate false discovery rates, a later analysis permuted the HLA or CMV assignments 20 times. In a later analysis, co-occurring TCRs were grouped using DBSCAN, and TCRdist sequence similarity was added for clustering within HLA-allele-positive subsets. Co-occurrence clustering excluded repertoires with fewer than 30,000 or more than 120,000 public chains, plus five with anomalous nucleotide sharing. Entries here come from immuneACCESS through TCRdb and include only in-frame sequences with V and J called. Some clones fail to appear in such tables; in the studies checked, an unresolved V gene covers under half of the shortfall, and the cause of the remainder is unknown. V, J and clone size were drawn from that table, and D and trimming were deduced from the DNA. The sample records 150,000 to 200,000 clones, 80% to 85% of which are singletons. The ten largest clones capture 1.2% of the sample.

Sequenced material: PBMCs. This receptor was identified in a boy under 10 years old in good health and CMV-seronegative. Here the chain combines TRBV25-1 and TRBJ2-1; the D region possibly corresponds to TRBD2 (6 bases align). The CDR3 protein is CASSDITRRGTRDEQFF. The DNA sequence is TGTGCCAGCAGTGATATAACGCGGAGGGGAACGCGAGATGAGCAGTTCTTC.